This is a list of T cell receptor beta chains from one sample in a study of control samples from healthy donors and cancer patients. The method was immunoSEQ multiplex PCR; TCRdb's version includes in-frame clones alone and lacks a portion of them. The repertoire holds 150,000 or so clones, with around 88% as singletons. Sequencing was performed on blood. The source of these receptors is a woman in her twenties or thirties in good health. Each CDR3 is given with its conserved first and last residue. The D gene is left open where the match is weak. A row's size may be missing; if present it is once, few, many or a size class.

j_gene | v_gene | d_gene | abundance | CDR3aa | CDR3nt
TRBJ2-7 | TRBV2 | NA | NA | CASRVDSFYEQYF | TGTGCCAGCAGAGTCGACAGTTTCTACGAGCAGTACTTC
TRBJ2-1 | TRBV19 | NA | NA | CASSIGPSPYNEQFF | TGTGCCAGTAGTATAGGCCCCAGCCCCTACAATGAGCAGTTCTTC
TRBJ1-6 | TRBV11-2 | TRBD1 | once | CASSIRDRGLSPLHF | TGTGCCAGCAGCATCCGGGACAGGGGGCTTTCACCCCTCCACTTT
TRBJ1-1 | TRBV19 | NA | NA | CASNVQGYGSTEAFF | TGTGCCAGTAACGTACAGGGATATGGATCCACTGAAGCTTTCTTT
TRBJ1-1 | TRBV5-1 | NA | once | CASRYINSGNTEAFF | TGCGCCAGCAGGTACATCAACTCGGGTAACACTGAAGCTTTCTTT
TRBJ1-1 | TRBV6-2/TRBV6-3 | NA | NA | CASSSNGPEAFF | TGTGCCAGCAGCTCCAATGGGCCTGAAGCTTTCTTT
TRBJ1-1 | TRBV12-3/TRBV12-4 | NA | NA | CASSSESRTEAFF | TGTGCCAGCAGTTCCGAAAGCCGAACTGAAGCTTTCTTT
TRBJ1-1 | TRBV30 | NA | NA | CAWIPGAIEAFF | TGTGCCTGGATTCCGGGGGCGATTGAAGCTTTCTTT
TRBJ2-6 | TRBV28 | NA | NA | CASSSLREEGANVLTF | TGTGCCAGCAGCTCCCTCCGAGAGGAGGGGGCCAACGTCCTGACTTTC
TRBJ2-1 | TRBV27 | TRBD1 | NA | CASSLSTGEYNEQFF | TGTGCCAGCAGTTTATCGACAGGGGAGTACAATGAGCAGTTCTTC
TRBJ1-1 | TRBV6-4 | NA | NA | CASSAGANTEAFF | TGTGCCAGCAGTGCAGGGGCCAACACTGAAGCTTTCTTT
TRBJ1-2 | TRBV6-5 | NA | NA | CASSLHQQAFYGYTF | TGTGCCAGCAGTCTCCATCAACAGGCCTTCTATGGCTACACCTTC
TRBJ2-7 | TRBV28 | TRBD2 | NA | CASSRGDYEQYF | TGTGCCAGCAGCCGTGGGGACTATGAGCAGTACTTC
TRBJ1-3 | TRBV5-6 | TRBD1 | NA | CASSTGDYSGNTIYF | TGTGCCAGCAGCACAGGGGACTACTCTGGAAACACCATATATTTT
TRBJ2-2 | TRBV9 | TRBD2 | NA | CASSVEASGANTGELFF | TGTGCCAGCAGCGTAGAGGCTAGCGGGGCCAACACCGGGGAGCTGTTTTTT
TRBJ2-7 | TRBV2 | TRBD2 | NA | CASRRTSGIF | TGTGCCAGCAGAAGGACTAGCGGGATATTT
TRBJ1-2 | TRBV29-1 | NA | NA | CSVVGSGYGYTF | TGCAGCGTTGTGGGGAGTGGCTATGGCTACACCTTC
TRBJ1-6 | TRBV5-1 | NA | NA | CASSFLRVGGNSPLHF | TGCGCCAGCAGCTTTCTCAGGGTAGGTGGTAATTCACCCCTCCACTTT
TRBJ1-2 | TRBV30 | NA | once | CAWSSSLMGYGYTF | TGTGCCTGGAGTTCCTCCCTCATGGGGTATGGCTACACCTTC
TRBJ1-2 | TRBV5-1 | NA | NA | CASSSNSPRGNYGYTF | TGCGCCAGCAGCTCCAACTCCCCCAGGGGTAACTATGGCTACACCTTC
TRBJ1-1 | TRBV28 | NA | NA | CASSPVTREGTEAFF | TGTGCCAGCAGTCCCGTAACCCGGGAGGGAACTGAAGCTTTCTTT
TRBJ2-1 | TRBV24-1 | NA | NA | CATSDFGGHEQFF | TGTGCCACCAGTGATTTCGGGGGGCATGAGCAGTTCTTC
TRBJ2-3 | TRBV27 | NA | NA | CASGSLGLALSTDTQYF | TGTGCCAGCGGTTCACTGGGCCTGGCGCTATCCACAGATACGCAGTATTTT
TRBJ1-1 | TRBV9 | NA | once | CASSVGYRGNTEAFF | TGTGCCAGCAGCGTGGGGTACCGGGGGAACACTGAAGCTTTCTTT
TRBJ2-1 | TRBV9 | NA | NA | CASSVGAGDYNEQFF | TGTGCCAGCAGCGTAGGGGCAGGGGACTACAATGAGCAGTTCTTC
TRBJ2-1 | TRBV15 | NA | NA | CATGKVGNEQFF | TGTGCCACCGGAAAAGTAGGCAATGAGCAGTTCTTC
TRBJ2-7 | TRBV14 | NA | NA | CASSQYRTYEQYF | TGTGCCAGCAGCCAATACAGAACCTACGAGCAGTACTTC
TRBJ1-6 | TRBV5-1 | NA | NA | CASSATTGLDSPLHF | TGCGCCAGCAGCGCTACTACAGGTTTGGATTCACCCCTCCACTTT
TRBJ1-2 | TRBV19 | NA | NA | CASRIGHPYGYTF | TGTGCCAGTAGAATCGGACATCCCTATGGCTACACCTTC
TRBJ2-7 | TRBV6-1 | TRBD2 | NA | CASSEALAGGLGEQYF | TGTGCCAGCAGTGAAGCGTTGGCGGGAGGGTTGGGCGAGCAGTACTTC
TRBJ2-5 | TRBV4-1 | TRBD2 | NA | CASSQGPGLAGAGSVKTQYF | TGCGCCAGCAGCCAAGGACCGGGACTAGCGGGAGCGGGTAGTGTGAAGACCCAGTACTTC
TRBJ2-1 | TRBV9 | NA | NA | CASTPSGGGTNEQFF | TGTGCCAGCACCCCCTCAGGAGGCGGAACCAATGAGCAGTTCTTC
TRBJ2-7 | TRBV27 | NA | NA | CASSLSRGYEQYF | TGTGCCAGCAGTTTAAGTAGGGGTTACGAGCAGTACTTC
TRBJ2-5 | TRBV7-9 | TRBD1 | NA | CASSPNTGVETQYF | TGTGCCAGCAGCCCAAACACAGGGGTCGAGACCCAGTACTTC
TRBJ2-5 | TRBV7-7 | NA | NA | CASSLVQGERETQYF | TGTGCTAGCAGCTTAGTTCAGGGCGAGAGAGAGACCCAGTACTTC
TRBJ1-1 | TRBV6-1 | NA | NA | CASSEDGGSNTEAFF | TGTGCCAGCAGTGAAGATGGGGGCTCGAACACTGAAGCTTTCTTT
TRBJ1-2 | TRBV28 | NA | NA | CASSIPSAQGLDGYTF | TGTGCCAGCAGTATTCCCAGTGCGCAGGGACTTGATGGCTACACCTTC
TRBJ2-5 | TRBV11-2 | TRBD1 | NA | CASSFGTGEETQYF | TGTGCCAGCAGCTTCGGGACAGGGGAAGAGACCCAGTACTTC
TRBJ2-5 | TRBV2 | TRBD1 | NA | CASRDRGVRGETQYF | TGTGCCAGCAGAGACAGGGGTGTGAGGGGAGAGACCCAGTACTTC
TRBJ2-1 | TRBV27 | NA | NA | CASSWDFYNEQFF | TGTGCCAGCAGTTGGGACTTCTACAATGAGCAGTTCTTC
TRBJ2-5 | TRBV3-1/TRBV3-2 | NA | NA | CASSQGRGQETQYF | TGTGCCAGCAGCCAAGGACGGGGTCAAGAGACCCAGTACTTC
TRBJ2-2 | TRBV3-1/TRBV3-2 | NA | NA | CASSRRDTQGTGELFF | TGTGCCAGCAGCCGACGGGACACCCAAGGGACCGGGGAGCTGTTTTTT
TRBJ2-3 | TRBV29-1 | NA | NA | CSVDPGMGVYAQYF | TGCAGCGTTGACCCCGGCATGGGGGTTTACGCGCAGTATTTT
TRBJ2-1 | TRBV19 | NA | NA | CASSIGTVYNEQFF | TGTGCCAGTAGTATAGGGACAGTTTACAATGAGCAGTTCTTC
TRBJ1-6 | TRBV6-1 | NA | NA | CASSDYVVTGGGNSPLHF | TGTGCCAGCAGTGATTATGTTGTTACGGGGGGTGGCAATTCACCCCTCCACTTT
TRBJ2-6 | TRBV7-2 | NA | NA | CASSFWAGIGYSGANVLTF | TGTGCCAGCAGCTTTTGGGCCGGCATTGGTTACTCTGGGGCCAACGTCCTGACTTTC
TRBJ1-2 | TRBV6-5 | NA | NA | CASRSQWQGFNGYTF | TGTGCCAGCAGGTCCCAGTGGCAGGGGTTTAATGGCTACACCTTC
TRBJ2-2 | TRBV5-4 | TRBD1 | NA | CASSSTQGRGTGELFF | TGTGCCAGCAGCTCTACACAGGGGCGCGGCACCGGGGAGCTGTTTTTT
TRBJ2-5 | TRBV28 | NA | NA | CASRPPQETQYF | TGTGCCAGCAGGCCCCCACAAGAGACCCAGTACTTC
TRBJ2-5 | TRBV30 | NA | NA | CAWAFKETQYF | TGTGCCTGGGCCTTTAAAGAGACCCAGTACTTC
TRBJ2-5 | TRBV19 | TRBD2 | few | CASSRSSGGARETQYF | TGTGCCAGTAGTAGGTCGAGCGGGGGGGCCAGGGAGACCCAGTACTTC
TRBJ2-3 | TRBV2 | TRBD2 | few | CASSEEPASGDTQYF | TGTGCCAGCAGTGAAGAGCCCGCTAGCGGAGATACGCAGTATTTT
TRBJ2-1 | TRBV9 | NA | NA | CASSVIEGNEQFF | TGTGCCAGCAGCGTTATTGAAGGAAATGAGCAGTTCTTC
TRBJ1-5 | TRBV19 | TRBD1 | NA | CASSMVRTGIVQPQHF | TGTGCCAGTAGTATGGTAAGGACAGGGATTGTACAGCCCCAGCATTTT